One and the same sample provided the 27 T cell receptor beta chains below, sequenced in a study of vaccination effects on CD4 cells after COVID-19. These receptors are not linked to any known antigen. Before any sequencing was done, the ViraFEST assay used viral peptide pools to expand antigen-specific CD4+ T cells. Cultured cells yielded isolated CD4+ T cells after approximately nine days. The vaccine recipients had no prior SARS-CoV-2 infection, with negative nucleocapsid antibodies. Sequenced by immunoSEQ multiplex PCR; TCRdb stores in-frame clones only, minus some. The sample has tens of thousands of clones, about 70% seen once. This specimen consisted of CD4+ T cells from PBMCs cultured with HCoV-NL63 spike peptides, obtained before COVID-19 vaccination. The receptors shown here come from a human donor who received a COVID-19 vaccine.

V gene TRBV28 combines with J gene TRBJ1-2; 7 bases line up with TRBD1. Looked up from germline, CDR1 is MDHEN and CDR2 is SYDVKM. The CDR3 runs to 14 residues. The V segment lost 6 bases and the J segment 3 bases; nucleotides outside the gene matches: 7. CDR3 amino acids: CASREGAQDYGYTF. The CDR3, as DNA: TGTGCCAGCAGAGAGGGGGCTCAGGACTATGGCTACACCTTC.

This clone turned up a few times. The V gene is TRBV18, the J gene TRBJ2-5; no definite D call. V lost 6 bases to trimming and J lost 2 bases, with 13 bases between them. The CDR3 length is 14 residues. Germline V CDR1 and CDR2: KGHSH, LQKENI. CDR3 in amino acids: CASSTRATQETQYF. CDR3 DNA sequence: TGTGCCAGCTCCACCCGAGCCACACAAGAGACCCAGTACTTC. The full variable domain, rest sourced from reference TRBV18 and TRBJ2-5, is NAGVMQNPRHLVRRRGQEARLRCSPMKGHSHVYWYRQLPEEGLKFMVYLQKENIIDESGMPKERFSAEFPKEGPSILRIQQVVRGDSAAYFCASSTRATQETQYFGPGTRLLVL.

This chain uses TRBV10-3 with TRBJ2-3, with TRBD2 identical over 10 bases. In germline, CDR1 is ENHRY, CDR2 SYGVKD. With V trimmed by 0 bases and J by 1 base, 4 bases remained unmatched. CDR3 length: 17 residues. CDR3: CAISESRGLAGTDTQYF. The CDR3 bases are TGTGCCATCAGTGAGTCTCGTGGACTAGCGGGCACAGATACGCAGTATTTT.

This chain joins TRBV29-1 and TRBJ1-1, with a possible D match to TRBD1 (6 bases). V was clipped by 4 bases and J by 6 bases, with 15 bases between them. The CDR3 contains 13 residues. The germline gives CDR1 SQVTM, CDR2 ANQGSEA. The CDR3, as DNA: TGCAGCGTTGCAAAGGGGGGAAGGGCTGAAGCTTTCTTT. This encodes CSVAKGGRAEAFF.

The V gene is TRBV15, the J gene TRBJ2-2; possible D gene TRBD2, 5 bases. CDR1 is LNHNV, CDR2 YYDKDF, per germline (reference sequence). V gave up 0 bases and J gave up 9 bases, with 11 bases separating them. The CDR3 is 14 residues long. CDR3 coding DNA: TGTGCCACCAGCAGAGATCGGGATCTCCGGGAGCTGTTTTTT. It translates to CATSRDRDLRELFF. The full variable domain, rest sourced from reference TRBV15 and TRBJ2-2, is DAMVIQNPRYQVTQFGKPVTLSCSQTLNHNVMYWYQQKSSQAPKLLFHYYDKDFNNEADTPDNFQSRRPNTSFCFLDIRSPGLGDTAMYLCATSRDRDLRELFFGEGSRLTVL.

The J gene is TRBJ1-1, the V gene TRBV9; unclear D gene. V was clipped by 3 bases and J by 4 bases, with 13 bases between them. The CDR3 totals 14 residues. Germline V lookup: CDR1 SGDLS, CDR2 YYNGEE. The CDR3 DNA reads TGTGCCAGCAGCGCCGGAGGATTTTCCACTGAAGCTTTCTTT. Translating gives CASSAGGFSTEAFF.

The chain recombines TRBV2 with TRBJ2-2, with TRBD1 identical over 7 bases. The CDR3 runs to 15 residues. The germline CDR1 and CDR2 sequences are SNHLY and FYNNEI. V trimming: 9 bases; J trimming: 0 bases; junction bases outside the gene matches: 7. CDR3 sequence: CASSNQGANTGELFF. The CDR3 DNA reads as TGTGCCAGTAGTAATCAGGGGGCGAACACCGGGGAGCTGTTTTTT.

The chain joins TRBV6-5 to TRBJ1-2; D gene uncertain. This CDR3 comprises 13 residues. Trimming removed 5 bases at V and 2 bases at J, with 9 bases between. Germline CDR1 is MNHEY and CDR2 is SVGAGI. Here the CDR3 DNA reads TGTGCCAGCAGTCTCGACATAAACTATGGCTACACCTTC. Translating it yields CASSLDINYGYTF.

The V call is TRBV2, the J call TRBJ1-1; D is unresolved. The CDR3 length is 11 residues. Germline loops: CDR1 SNHLY, CDR2 FYNNEI. With 10 bases removed from V and 4 bases from J, the gap between germline ends came to 10 bases. The CDR3 protein is CATARGTEAFF. CDR3 DNA: TGTGCCACCGCTCGGGGCACTGAAGCTTTCTTT.

The chain uses TRBV6-4 and TRBJ1-3; D unclear. Per germline, CDR1 MRHNA and CDR2 SNTAGT. Trimming pared 3 bases from V and 2 bases from J, leaving 5 bases between. The CDR3 consists of 13 residues. The CDR3 region is CASSDYPGNTIYF. DNA for the CDR3: TGTGCCAGCAGTGATTACCCTGGAAACACCATATATTTT.

The chain recombines TRBV10-1 with TRBJ1-1, with 9 positions matching TRBD1. Germline values: CDR1 WNHNN, CDR2 SYGVQD (reference sequence). The CDR3 has 14 amino acids. V gave up 6 bases and J gave up 9 bases; unmatched junction bases: 11. CDR3 nucleotide sequence: TGCGCCAGCAGCAAAAGGACAGGGGCTCCCCAAGCTTTCTTT. Protein product: CASSKRTGAPQAFF.

The chain has TRBV24-1 and TRBJ1-5, with TRBD1 as a possible D gene (5 bases). The V end was cut by 8 bases, the J end by 4 bases, with 14 bases between. This CDR3 has 14 amino acids. Germline V gene sequence: CDR1 KGHDR, CDR2 SFDVKD. CDR3 amino acids: CATNLVGVNQPQHF. CDR3 coding DNA: TGTGCCACCAATCTTGTAGGGGTTAATCAGCCCCAGCATTTT.

The gene calls are TRBV19 and TRBJ1-1; D possibly corresponds to TRBD1 (6 bases). The germline gives CDR1 LNHDA, CDR2 SQIVND (reference sequence). The CDR3 sequence is 13 residues long. Trimming took off 8 bases at V and 4 bases at J, with 14 bases between the two ends. The DNA for the CDR3 is TGTGCCAGTCGCACAGGGCAGGGCACTGAAGCTTTCTTT. It is translated as CASRTGQGTEAFF.

The chain recombines TRBV12-5 with TRBJ1-2; no firm D call. Between the trimmed V and J ends, which lost 5 bases and 4 bases, there was a span of 29 bases. Germline V gives CDR1 LGHNT, CDR2 FRNRAP. The CDR3 runs to 19 residues. CDR3 sequence (DNA): TGTGCTAGTGGTCGCATCCCAGACGGAGCCATCCCCACCACCTATGGCTACACCTTC. It specifies CASGRIPDGAIPTTYGYTF.

The genes are TRBV7-3 and TRBJ2-2; tentatively, D is TRBD2 (6 bases). Germline V gene data show CDR1 as SGHTA and CDR2 as FQGTGA. The CDR3 covers 15 residues. V was cut by 4 bases and J by 4 bases, with 13 bases left in between. The CDR3 is CASSSQRLGTGELFF. CDR3 sequence (DNA): TGTGCCAGCAGCTCCCAGCGACTAGGCACCGGGGAGCTGTTTTTT.

This rearrangement joins TRBV5-4 to TRBJ1-1, with 7 bases aligning to TRBD1. The V segment lost 3 bases and the J segment 3 bases; nucleotides outside the gene matches: 8. CDR1 is SGHNT, CDR2 YYREEE, per germline (reference sequence). This CDR3 has 15 residues. This CDR3 reads CASSWGGGRYTEAFF. DNA of the CDR3: TGTGCCAGCAGCTGGGGAGGGGGCCGGTACACTGAAGCTTTCTTT.

V and J are TRBV2 and TRBJ1-2, with D possibly matching TRBD1 (6 bases). Looked up from germline, CDR1 is SNHLY and CDR2 is FYNNEI. CDR3 length equals 14 residues. V was clipped by 6 bases and J by 5 bases, with 16 bases between them. This CDR3 reads CASRYSGTIYGYTF. Written as DNA, the CDR3 is TGTGCCAGCAGGTATTCCGGGACAATTTATGGCTACACCTTC.

J is TRBJ2-5 and V is TRBV5-1; D may be TRBD2 (6 bases). V lost 0 bases to trimming and J lost 1 base, with 10 bases between them. CDR3 length equals 15 residues. Germline V gene data show CDR1 as SGHRS and CDR2 as YFSETQ. CDR3 nucleotide sequence: TGCGCCAGCAGCTTGGTGGGCGGGACCCAAGAGACCCAGTACTTC. This codes for CASSLVGGTQETQYF. The entire variable domain, with the rest obtained from reference TRBV5-1 and TRBJ2-5, is as follows: KAGVTQTPRYLIKTRGQQVTLSCSPISGHRSVSWYQQTPGQGLQFLFEYFSETQRNKGNFPGRFSGRQFSNSRSEMNVSTLELGDSALYLCASSLVGGTQETQYFGPGTRLLVL.

This clone was seen more than once but under ten times. The V gene is TRBV30, the J gene TRBJ2-1, with 8 positions matching TRBD1. The V gene's germline CDR1 is GTSNPN and CDR2 SVGIG (reference sequence). J was trimmed by 2 bases and V by 2 bases; bases with no gene match: 5. The CDR3 contains 15 residues. The CDR3 spells CAWSRDRHAYNEQFF. In DNA form, the CDR3 reads TGTGCCTGGAGTCGGGACAGGCATGCCTACAATGAGCAGTTCTTC.

The DNA for the CDR3 is TGTGCCAGCAGCAAAGTCGATGGACAGACAAATCAGCCCCAGCATTTT. As protein: CASSKVDGQTNQPQHF. The J gene is TRBJ1-5, the V gene TRBV21-1; the D call TRBD1 from the table was never checked on the DNA. TRBV21-1 is termed a pseudogene. This CDR3 comprises 16 residues.

The J gene is TRBJ1-2, the V gene TRBV15; D may be TRBD1 (5 bases). This CDR3 contains 12 residues. Germline V gene data show CDR1 as LNHNV and CDR2 as YYDKDF (reference sequence). V shed 8 bases and J shed 5 bases, with 12 bases lying between them. CDR3: CATVGGRYGYTF. The CDR3 DNA reads TGTGCCACCGTGGGGGGTAGGTATGGCTACACCTTC. The full variable domain, in which reference TRBV15 and TRBJ1-2 provide the parts outside the CDR3, is DAMVIQNPRYQVTQFGKPVTLSCSQTLNHNVMYWYQQKSSQAPKLLFHYYDKDFNNEADTPDNFQSRRPNTSFCFLDIRSPGLGDTAMYLCATVGGRYGYTFGSGTRLTVV.

V usage is TRBV2 and J usage is TRBJ1-2; D possibly corresponds to TRBD1 (5 bases). The CDR3 is made up of 12 amino acids. Germline V gives CDR1 SNHLY, CDR2 FYNNEI. Trimming took off 4 bases at V and 3 bases at J, with 6 bases between the two ends. The CDR3 nucleotides are TGTGCCAGCAGTGTCAGGGACTATGGCTACACCTTC. Translated: CASSVRDYGYTF.

The gene calls are TRBV9 and TRBJ2-5, with D uncertain. CDR3 length: 16 residues. CDR1 is SGDLS and CDR2 is YYNGEE in the germline V gene. V was trimmed by 3 bases and J by 1 base, leaving 16 bases between them. This CDR3 is CASSASITVGQETQYF. CDR3 bases: TGTGCCAGCAGCGCTTCGATCACTGTAGGCCAAGAGACCCAGTACTTC.

The CDR3 reads CASSDRVGEQYV. The CDR3 region has the DNA TGTGCCAGCAGTGATAGGGTGGGGGAGCAGTACGTC. The chain joins TRBV2 to TRBJ2-7; D gene uncertain. Germline-derived CDR1 and CDR2 are SNHLY and FYNNEI. The V and J ends lost 3 bases and 7 bases respectively, with 10 bases between them. This CDR3 is 12 amino acids long.

The chain has TRBV4-1 and TRBJ1-2, with 7 bases fitting TRBD1. With 3 bases clipped from V and 8 bases from J, the junction kept 9 bases outside the gene matches. CDR3 size: 14 residues. Per the germline V gene, CDR1 is MGHRA and CDR2 is YSYEKL. CDR3 nucleotide sequence: TGCGCCAGCAGCCAGACCGGGGGACAGAGAGGCTACACCTTC. It is translated as CASSQTGGQRGYTF.

The rearrangement joins TRBV5-8 to TRBJ2-3; D not resolved. Trimming took 7 bases from V and 4 from J, leaving 25 bases between them. Germline assignment: CDR1 SGHTS and CDR2 YDEGEE. The length of the CDR3 is 17 residues. CDR3 nucleotides: TGTGCCAGCCCCAAGGCCCCGACACTACCAATCCCAGATACGCAGTATTTT. Its protein product is CASPKAPTLPIPDTQYF. The whole variable domain, remainder taken from reference TRBV5-8 and TRBJ2-3, is EAGVTQSPTHLIKTRGQQATLRCSPISGHTSVYWYQQALGLGLQFLLWYDEGEERNRGNFPPRFSGRQFPNYSSELNVNALELEDSALYLCASPKAPTLPIPDTQYFGPGTRLTVL.

The genes are TRBV5-8 and TRBJ1-1, with TRBD1 matching 7 bases. Germline values: CDR1 SGHTS, CDR2 YDEGEE. The J segment lost 4 bases and the V segment lost 4 bases, leaving 4 bases of the junction unmatched. This CDR3 region has 13 residues. CDR3 loop: CASSTDRATEAFF. The CDR3 DNA follows: TGTGCCAGCAGCACCGACAGGGCCACTGAAGCTTTCTTT. The full variable domain, its missing parts supplied by reference TRBV5-8 and TRBJ1-1, is EAGVTQSPTHLIKTRGQQATLRCSPISGHTSVYWYQQALGLGLQFLLWYDEGEERNRGNFPPRFSGRQFPNYSSELNVNALELEDSALYLCASSTDRATEAFFGQGTRLTVV.